One sample yielded the 15 T cell receptor beta chains listed below, sequenced in a study of blood T cell repertoires in COVID-19. Some clones are missing from TCRdb's copy, which holds only in-frame ones; the method was immunoSEQ multiplex PCR. The table lists over 200,000 clones, 65% to 85% of them singletons. The sequencing sample was made of peripheral blood. All receptors come from a man aged 45-60 years with active or convalescent COVID-19.

This clone was seen a few times. This chain joins TRBV28 and TRBJ2-1; TRBD1 might be the D (5 bases). The CDR3 spans 17 residues. The V end was cut by 0 bases, the J end by 7 bases, with 19 bases between. Germline V gene sequence: CDR1 MDHEN, CDR2 SYDVKM. CDR3 protein: CASSLWIQVGSGNEQFF. The CDR3 DNA reads TGTGCCAGCAGTTTATGGATACAGGTCGGTAGTGGTAATGAGCAGTTCTTC. Full variable domain (missing parts from reference TRBV28 and TRBJ2-1): DVKVTQSSRYLVKRTGEKVFLECVQDMDHENMFWYRQDPGLGLRLIYFSYDVKMKEKGDIPEGYSVSREKKERFSLILESASTNQTSMYLCASSLWIQVGSGNEQFFGPGTRLTVL.

The CDR3 DNA follows: TGTGCCAGCAGCGTCAGATATTCCTACGAGCAGTACTTC. Translation: CASSVRYSYEQYF. This sequence joins TRBV6-5 and TRBJ2-7; D gene ambiguous. Germline V gives CDR1 MNHEY, CDR2 SVGAGI. Trimming left V 6 bases short and J 1 base short, with 10 bases between. The CDR3 loop spans 13 amino acids.

This chain links TRBV7-6 with TRBJ1-5; 9 nucleotides align to TRBD1. The ends lost 4 bases at V and 0 bases at J; junction bases unmatched: 7. CDR1 and CDR2 from the germline V gene are SGHVS and FNYEAQ. The CDR3 sequence is 17 residues long. CDR3 sequence: CASSSETGGYSNQPQHF. CDR3 coding DNA: TGTGCCAGCAGCTCGGAGACAGGGGGTTATAGCAATCAGCCCCAGCATTTT.

This clone was found a few times. The chain has TRBV5-1 and TRBJ2-3; TRBD2 aligns across 11 bases. The CDR3 sequence is 18 residues long. Looked up from germline, CDR1 is SGHRS and CDR2 is YFSETQ. After removal of 0 bases from V and 6 bases from J, the junction contained 12 bases not matched to a gene. CDR3 residues: CASSLDAPGTSGRDTQYF. The DNA of the CDR3 is TGCGCCAGCAGCTTGGACGCTCCCGGGACTAGCGGACGGGATACGCAGTATTTT.

V usage is TRBV7-8 and J usage is TRBJ2-2; 8 nucleotides line up with TRBD2. Per germline, CDR1 SGHVS and CDR2 FQNEAQ. The CDR3 sequence is 15 residues long. V dropped 5 bases and J dropped 5; count of bases not matched to a gene: 7. DNA for the CDR3: TGTGCCAGCAGCCTGCCGGGGGGGCCTACCGGGGAGCTGTTTTTT. The encoded protein is CASSLPGGPTGELFF.

The J gene is TRBJ1-4, the V gene TRBV6-5, with 9 bases matching TRBD1. J gave up 8 bases and V 6 bases, and 7 bases lay outside the gene matches. Per the germline V gene, CDR1 is MNHEY and CDR2 is SVGAGI. This CDR3 comprises 14 residues. Here the CDR3 reads CASRQGARYEKLFF. In nucleotides, the CDR3 is TGTGCCAGCAGACAGGGGGCTAGATACGAAAAACTGTTTTTT.

The gene calls are TRBV30 and TRBJ2-1; TRBD2 matches at 11 bases. The ends lost 0 bases at V and 6 bases at J; junction bases unmatched: 13. CDR3 length: 18 residues. Germline V CDR1 and CDR2: GTSNPN, SVGIG (reference sequence). The CDR3 loop reads CAWSVLLGLAGGSNEQFF. The CDR3 region has the DNA TGTGCCTGGAGTGTACTGCTCGGCCTAGCGGGGGGCTCCAATGAGCAGTTCTTC.

The CDR3 region is CASRPGQGRLEQYF. DNA for the CDR3: TGTGCCAGCAGACCGGGACAGGGAAGGTTAGAGCAGTACTTC. This rearrangement joins TRBV25-1 to TRBJ2-7; 9 bases map to TRBD1. The CDR3 is 14 residues long. Losses at the gene ends were 6 bases for V and 7 bases for J; bases not matched to a gene: 10. The V gene's germline CDR1 is MGHDK and CDR2 SYGVNS.

The chain links TRBV6-5 to TRBJ2-5, with D perhaps TRBD2 (5 bases). V lost 0 bases, J lost 2 bases, and 10 bases lay in between. The CDR3 consists of 15 residues. In germline, CDR1 is MNHEY, CDR2 SVGAGI. DNA for the CDR3: TGTGCCAGCAGTTACTCTCGGGGAAGTCAAGAGACCCAGTACTTC. Translation: CASSYSRGSQETQYF.

This clone was seen more than once but under ten times. The chain employs TRBV5-1 and TRBJ1-1; 9 bases map to TRBD1. This CDR3 comprises 15 residues. V lost 1 base, J lost 0 bases, and 1 base stayed unmatched. In germline, CDR1 is SGHRS, CDR2 YFSETQ. The CDR3 nucleotides are TGCGCCAGCAGCTTGCGGACAGGGGTGAACACTGAAGCTTTCTTT. This sequence encodes CASSLRTGVNTEAFF.

This chain links TRBV19 with TRBJ2-5; D is perhaps TRBD2 (6 bases). The CDR3 extends over 14 amino acids. Germline V gene data show CDR1 as LNHDA and CDR2 as SQIVND (reference sequence). V was cut by 2 bases and J by 5 bases, with 12 bases left in between. As DNA, the CDR3 is TGTGCCAGTAGTATAACGGCGGGGAAGGAGACCCAGTACTTC. Translated: CASSITAGKETQYF.

The chain uses TRBV5-1 and TRBJ1-6; 10 bases fit TRBD1. V was clipped by 6 bases and J by 10 bases; unmatched bases: 7. Germline V gives CDR1 SGHRS, CDR2 YFSETQ. The CDR3 spans 14 residues. In nucleotides, the CDR3 is TGCGCCAGCACCATCCGGGACAGGGGATCACCCCTCCACTTT. Encoded protein: CASTIRDRGSPLHF.

This clone was seen just once. The chain recombines TRBV10-3 with TRBJ1-4; possibly TRBD1 for D (5 bases). V shed 11 bases and J shed 4 bases, with 14 bases lying between them. The length of the CDR3 is 13 residues. The germline gives CDR1 ENHRY, CDR2 SYGVKD. The CDR3 coding sequence is TGTGCCTCGAAGACAGCCCTTAATGAAAAACTGTTTTTT. As protein: CASKTALNEKLFF.

This chain connects TRBV6-2 or TRBV6-3 to TRBJ2-3, with D perhaps TRBD1 (5 bases). The germline V gene encodes CDR1 MNHEY and CDR2 SVGEGT. The CDR3 has 12 amino acids. Trimming cost V 4 bases and J 8 bases, with 10 bases left between them. CDR3 sequence (DNA): TGTGCCAGCAGTTTCAGGGTCGGTACGCAGTATTTT. Translating it yields CASSFRVGTQYF.

This chain links TRBV15 with TRBJ2-7, with TRBD2 as a possible D gene (6 bases). The V and J ends lost 0 bases and 0 bases respectively, with 9 bases between them. Germline V gene lookup returns CDR1 LNHNV and CDR2 YYDKDF (reference sequence). The CDR3 covers 15 residues. DNA for the CDR3: TGTGCCACCAGCAGAGATCCGGGGGTCTCCTACGAGCAGTACTTC. Its translation is CATSRDPGVSYEQYF.